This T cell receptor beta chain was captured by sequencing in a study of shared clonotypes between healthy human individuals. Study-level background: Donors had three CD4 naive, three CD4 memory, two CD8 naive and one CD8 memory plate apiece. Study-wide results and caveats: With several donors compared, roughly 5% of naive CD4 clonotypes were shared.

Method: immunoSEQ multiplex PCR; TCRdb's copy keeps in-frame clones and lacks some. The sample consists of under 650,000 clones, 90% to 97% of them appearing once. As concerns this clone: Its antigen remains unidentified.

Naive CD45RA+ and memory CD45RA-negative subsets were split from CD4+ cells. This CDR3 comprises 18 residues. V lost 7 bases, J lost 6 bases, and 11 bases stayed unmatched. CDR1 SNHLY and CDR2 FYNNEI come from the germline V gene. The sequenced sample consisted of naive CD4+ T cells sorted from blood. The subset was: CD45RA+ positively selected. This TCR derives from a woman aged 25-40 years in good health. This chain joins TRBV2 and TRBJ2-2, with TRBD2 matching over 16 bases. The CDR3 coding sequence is TGTGCCAGCAACCACGGGACTAGCGGGAGGGCCCTCGCCGGGGAGCTGTTTTTT. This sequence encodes CASNHGTSGRALAGELFF.